This T cell receptor (beta chain) came from a study of T cells in Graves' hyperthyroidism and ophthalmopathy (dated by TCRdb to between 2017 and 2020). Concerning the study at large: Peripheral blood was sampled at the time of initial diagnosis, prior to any treatment. The 100 discovery patients were randomly split 7:3 into training and test sets. After sampling, hyperthyroidism patients received methimazole starting at 30 mg daily, and ophthalmopathy patients received high-dose intravenous methylprednisolone. The paper describes TCR Vbeta CDR3 sequencing of fewer than 150 peripheral blood samples, made up of approximately 40 ophthalmopathy patients, roughly 80 hyperthyroidism patients and 17 progressor patients. To identify distinguishing TCR V-J signatures, a discovery cohort of 90 to 100 patients was used, comprising 43 with Graves' ophthalmopathy and roughly 60 with stable Graves' hyperthyroidism. Thyroid tissue and blood T-cell repertoires from six or seven Graves' hyperthyroidism patients were also compared in the study. Prospective prediction of ophthalmopathy was tested in an independent validation cohort consisting of some 18 hyperthyroidism patients and some 17 patients who later progressed to ophthalmopathy.

This clonotype was seen ten or more times. Its binding antigen is unknown. Per-base qualities were not stored, and no clone one base away is much larger. TCR beta CDR3 regions were amplified from RNA transcripts. A first-round RT-PCR of the TCR CDR3 used the HTBI primer set with the Qiagen OneStep RT-PCR kit. A second multiplex PCR round built the libraries, followed by size selection and purification. The libraries were sequenced on an Illumina HiSeq2000 using paired-end 100 bp reads. The authors processed their data as follows. SOAPnuke was used to process the raw data, throwing out any read that contained adapters or uncalled bases, had a mean Phred below 15, or lacked an exact constant-primer or identifier match. High-quality paired reads were merged with COPE v1.2.5, and unique nucleotide sequences were defined as clonotypes. MiTCR v1.1 was used to align clonotypes to the IMGT TRBV, TRBD and TRBJ reference segments. Only V-J combinations with frequency above 0.0001, covering 99% to 99.2% of repertoires, were analysed. A TCS score was defined as the ratio between F50 (clonal expansion) and ExV (chaos), using BLOSUM62-based TCRdist between CDR3 peptides within each V-J. Welch's t-statistics and random forest reduced fewer than 600 V-J features to about 12, which were used in a naive Bayes classifier (R e1071). The raw public reads went through TCRdb reprocessing: fastp at Q25, MiXCR clone calling, in-frame beta chains kept. Under each unique CDR3 protein, matching rows form one entry showing the most common genes and DNA. TCRdb, rather than the study authors, made the V and J calls. The sample data list hundreds of thousands of distinct CDR3 sequences, and 11% to 15% of these were observed just once. 9.5% to 13% of the sample is held by the ten biggest clonotypes.

Graves' hyperthyroidism was defined as stable when no progression to ophthalmopathy occurred over 18 months of follow-up. Hyperthyroidism patients were newly diagnosed, with disease duration under 2 months, and aged 18 to 65 years. Any patient with an uncontrolled infection, another autoimmune disease, pregnancy or lactation was excluded. Diagnoses were established on the basis of clinical symptoms, serum thyroxine and TRAb, thyroid ultrasound, and orbital computed tomography. PBMCs were isolated from around 10 ml of fresh peripheral blood by Ficoll-Paque density gradient centrifugation. Total RNA was extracted with Trizol reagent, and quality was checked on an Agilent 2100 Bioanalyzer. The trim is 2 bases for V and 11 bases for J, with a gap of 14 bases between the germline ends. The CDR3 covers 14 residues, taking in both the cysteine and the phenylalanine. Left in the record is the CDR3 DNA by itself, 42 bases read in frame from the first base. For CDR1 and CDR2, the germline V gene lists SGHDT and YYEEEE.

Overall results and qualifications from the work: No statistical method was used to fix the sample size in advance, and group allocation was not hidden from the investigators. Most expanded thyroid clonotypes (frequency above 0.001) were also detected in blood, a finding suggesting that blood repertoires may reflect thyroid immune responses. A model built on a 13 V-J signature distinguished ophthalmopathy from stable hyperthyroidism, reaching roughly 88% sensitivity and 81.08% specificity in cross-validation and 80%/75% in testing. In validation, the model predicted progression to ophthalmopathy with 65% to 71% sensitivity and roughly 72% specificity, a median of approximately 6.7 months before onset.

The source of this sequence is a woman under 30 with Graves' hyperthyroidism. The chain uses TRBV5-6 and TRBJ1-6, with TRBD1 tentatively as D gene (6 bases match). Sample: blood. The nucleotide sequence reads as follows: TGTGCCAGCAGCTTACCACAGGGTCGTACACCCCTCCACTTT. Its translation is CASSLPQGRTPLHF.